This passage covers 15 T cell receptor beta chains from one sample sequenced in a study of human T cells and chemical hapten exposure (dated by TCRdb to about 2021). Libraries were made using RACE. The sequencer listed for this sample is NextSeq 500. TCRdb redid the processing of the public reads, applying fastp at Q25 and MiXCR, and retained in-frame beta chains. Rows merge per CDR3 protein into single entries with the most common DNA and genes. Here the sample has 150,000 to 200,000 distinct CDR3 sequences; about 25% occur a single time. 2% to 2.5% of the sample comes from the top ten. The sample's time point label, in plain terms: patch test 3, about 24 weeks after DPC sensitization. The sample's treatment or condition, from its label and the paper: therapeutic diphenylcyclopropenone sensitization with weekly scalp DPC. This specimen consisted of whole blood, obtained in connection with sensitization to the hapten diphenylcyclopropenone (DPC). Receptor source: a woman between 35 and 50 years old with alopecia areata. Some clones in this sample may be carry-over from other donors' samples.

There are a few counts of this clonotype. The chain uses TRBV20-1 and TRBJ2-5, with a weak D call TRBD1 (6 bases). Germline-derived CDR1 and CDR2 are DFQATT and SNEGSKA (reference sequence). The CDR3 is 12 amino acids. V lost 1 base and J 5 bases, leaving 8 bases between the germline ends. CDR3 region: CSARVGAETQYF. CDR3 DNA sequence: TGCAGTGCTAGAGTGGGGGCCGAGACCCAGTACTTC.

The chain recombines TRBV7-2 with TRBJ2-5; 10 nucleotides align to TRBD1. There are 15 residues in the CDR3. Germline V lookup: CDR1 SGHTA, CDR2 FQGNSA. Trimming removed 5 bases from V and 4 bases from J; junction bases left unmatched: 7. The CDR3 loop is CASSPLTGGRETQYF. In DNA, the CDR3 is TGTGCCAGCAGCCCTCTGACAGGGGGCAGAGAGACCCAGTACTTC. The full variable domain, in which reference TRBV7-2 and TRBJ2-5 provide the parts outside the CDR3, is GAGVSQSPSNKVTEKGKDVELRCDPISGHTALYWYRQSLGQGLEFLIYFQGNSAPDKSGLPSDRFSAERTGGSVSTLTIQRTQQEDSAVYLCASSPLTGGRETQYFGPGTRLLVL.

CDR3 loop: CASSSWDSKTWPQYF. The CDR3, as DNA: TGTGCCAGCAGTTCCTGGGACAGCAAAACATGGCCCCAGTACTTC. The V gene is TRBV27, the J gene TRBJ2-5; TRBD1 agrees at 7 bases. The CDR3 sequence is 15 residues long. J was trimmed by 9 bases and V by 4 bases; bases with no gene match: 14. Per the germline V gene, CDR1 is MNHEY and CDR2 is SMNVEV (reference sequence).

This clonotype was seen a handful of times. The chain couples TRBV6-6 to TRBJ1-1, with D possibly being TRBD1 (6 bases). V was shortened by 0 bases and J by 3 bases, with 14 bases between the two germline ends. The CDR3 covers 16 residues. Germline values: CDR1 MNHNY, CDR2 SVGAGI (reference sequence). CDR3 in DNA: TGTGCCAGCAGTTACTCGGACAGTCTCACCGACACTGAAGCTTTCTTT. As protein: CASSYSDSLTDTEAFF.

This clonotype was detected ten times or more. The chain carries TRBV16 and TRBJ2-7; the D is unclear. The germline V gene has CDR1 KGHSY and CDR2 FQNENV. CDR3 length equals 13 residues. V lost 0 bases and J lost 5, with 8 bases in between. In DNA, the CDR3 is TGTGCCAGCAGCCAATCGCCGGGCCACGAGCAGTACTTC. Its protein product is CASSQSPGHEQYF.

The sample holds a few counts of this clonotype. The chain has TRBV4-1 and TRBJ1-5; D is ambiguous. The CDR3 loop spans 17 amino acids. The V end lost 4 bases, the J end lost 6 bases, and 22 bases lay between the germline ends. Germline CDR1 MGHRA, CDR2 YSYEKL. CDR3 loop: CASSREIAADSGQPQHF. In DNA, the CDR3 is TGCGCCAGCAGCCGAGAAATAGCTGCAGATAGTGGTCAGCCCCAGCATTTT.

This clonotype was seen a handful of times. The V and J genes are TRBV28 and TRBJ2-7, with 7 bases lining up with TRBD2. The CDR3 consists of 15 residues. V was clipped by 8 bases and J by 3 bases; unmatched bases: 13. Germline loops: CDR1 MDHEN, CDR2 SYDVKM. The DNA of the CDR3 is TGTGCCAGCCTCCCGGGGGAGGGGCTTGGCTACGAGCAGTACTTC. Encoded protein: CASLPGEGLGYEQYF.

In its sample, this clonotype was seen many times. The chain combines TRBV28 with TRBJ2-3; D may be TRBD2 (6 bases). The CDR3 loop spans 14 amino acids. Per the germline V gene, CDR1 is MDHEN and CDR2 is SYDVKM. Trimming stripped 3 bases from V and 2 bases from J, with 9 bases between. The CDR3 loop is CASSFWTNTDTQYF. CDR3 coding DNA: TGTGCCAGCAGTTTTTGGACTAACACAGATACGCAGTATTTT.

V and J are TRBV6-2 or TRBV6-3 and TRBJ2-7; D is undetermined. This CDR3 comprises 11 residues. V shed 6 bases and J shed 8 bases, with 11 bases lying between them. Germline V gives CDR1 MNHEY, CDR2 SVGEGT. The CDR3 protein is CASSHGGQQYF. CDR3 in DNA: TGTGCCAGCAGCCACGGTGGGCAGCAGTACTTC.

The rearrangement joins TRBV6-2 or TRBV6-3 to TRBJ1-2, with D possibly TRBD1 on 5 matching bases. With 6 bases removed from V and 2 bases from J, the gap between germline ends came to 10 bases. CDR1 is MNHEY and CDR2 is SVGEGT in the germline V gene. CDR3 length equals 13 residues. CDR3 nucleotide sequence: TGTGCCAGCAGGCCGGGACGGAACTATGGCTACACCTTC. Encoded protein: CASRPGRNYGYTF.

This clonotype was observed at least ten times. The chain combines TRBV12-3 or TRBV12-4 with TRBJ1-2, with unresolved D. This CDR3 is 13 amino acids long. Trimming stripped 6 bases from V and 2 bases from J, with 10 bases between. In nucleotides, the CDR3 is TGTGCCAGCAGCTTACGGAGAAACTATGGCTACACCTTC. As protein: CASSLRRNYGYTF.

The V call is TRBV27, the J call TRBJ1-4, with D unclear. V gave up 0 bases and J gave up 7 bases, with 12 bases separating them. Germline CDR1 reads MNHEY; CDR2 reads SMNVEV (reference sequence). The CDR3 extends over 15 amino acids. DNA of the CDR3: TGTGCCAGCAGTTTATCCCGGGGAAGTCGTGAAAAACTGTTTTTT. Protein product: CASSLSRGSREKLFF.

V gene TRBV7-2 combines with J gene TRBJ2-7, with TRBD2 matching over 12 bases. The CDR3 length is 18 residues. Germline V gives CDR1 SGHTA, CDR2 FQGNSA. After removal of 1 base from V and 3 bases from J, the junction contained 10 bases not matched to a gene. Here the CDR3 DNA reads TGTGCCAGCAGCTTAGTTCCCGGACTAGCGGGGACAGGCTACGAGCAGTACTTC. Amino acids: CASSLVPGLAGTGYEQYF.

This sequence joins TRBV11-3 and TRBJ2-2, with a tentative D call TRBD2 (6 bases). Germline loops: CDR1 SGHNT, CDR2 YENEEA. Trimming stripped 3 bases from V and 5 bases from J, with 16 bases between. This CDR3 comprises 16 residues. Here the CDR3 DNA reads TGTGCCAGCAGCTTCGGCGGGACTGCGGCGACCGGGGAGCTGTTTTTT. It is translated as CASSFGGTAATGELFF. Filled out from reference TRBV11-3 and TRBJ2-2, the complete variable domain reads EAGVVQSPRYKIIEKKQPVAFWCNPISGHNTLYWYLQNLGQGPELLIRYENEEAVDDSQLPKDRFSAERLKGVDSTLKIQPAELGDSAVYLCASSFGGTAATGELFFGEGSRLTVL.

The chain uses TRBV4-1 and TRBJ1-5; D is unresolved. The length of the CDR3 is 15 residues. V was cut by 6 bases and J by 6 bases, with 18 bases left in between. The germline CDR1 and CDR2 sequences are MGHRA and YSYEKL. The CDR3 DNA reads TGCGCCAGCAGTCCCCAGGAAACACGCGGTCAGCCCCAGCATTTT. The encoded protein is CASSPQETRGQPQHF.